A single sample is the source of the 14 T cell receptor beta chains below, sequenced in a study of shared T cell receptors in the human thymus. Profiling relied on immunoSEQ multiplex PCR, and the TCRdb table lists in-frame clones only, not all of them. This sample has hundreds of thousands of clones, with 75% to 90% found just once. This same sample was also taken into another study, of human thymus T cells.

Sequences were obtained from thymocytes. These receptors were obtained from a girl under three years old with a congenital heart defect.

V and J are TRBV19 and TRBJ1-6; D remains unclear. V lost 4 bases to trimming and J lost 8 bases, with 18 bases between them. The germline V gene encodes CDR1 LNHDA and CDR2 SQIVND (reference sequence). The CDR3 length is 16 residues. CDR3 nucleotides: TGTGCCAGTAGTAAAGGACCCCTCGGAGGCGATTCACCCCTCCACTTT. Protein: CASSKGPLGGDSPLHF.

This chain joins TRBV7-8 and TRBJ2-3; maybe TRBD1 (5 bases). The CDR3 is made up of 14 amino acids. In germline, CDR1 is SGHVS, CDR2 FQNEAQ. V gave up 1 base and J gave up 6 bases, with 11 bases separating them. The CDR3 protein is CASSLDRGRDTQYF. The CDR3 coding sequence is TGTGCCAGCAGCTTAGATAGGGGCAGGGATACGCAGTATTTT.

This clone was seen a single time. The chain links TRBV5-1 to TRBJ2-3, with 9 nucleotides matching TRBD1. Germline values: CDR1 SGHRS, CDR2 YFSETQ. V gave up 5 bases and J gave up 5 bases; unmatched junction bases: 3. This CDR3 comprises 13 residues. The CDR3 DNA sequence: TGCGCCAGCAGGGGACAGGGACAAGATACGCAGTATTTT. Translating it yields CASRGQGQDTQYF.

The rearrangement links TRBV7-2 to TRBJ2-1; possible D gene TRBD1, 5 bases. The CDR3 runs 13 residues. V lost 1 base and J 4 bases, leaving 5 bases between the germline ends. Germline V gene data show CDR1 as SGHTA and CDR2 as FQGNSA. Here the CDR3 DNA reads TGTGCCAGCAGCTTAGACAGGTACAATGAGCAGTTCTTC. Amino acids: CASSLDRYNEQFF.

The CDR3: CASSLDRGPTPLHF. CDR3 in DNA: TGCGCCAGCAGCTTGGACAGGGGTCCTACACCCCTCCACTTT. The chain employs TRBV5-1 and TRBJ1-6; 7 bases line up with TRBD1. Germline trimming cut 0 bases from V and 11 bases from J; bases unmatched to any gene: 5. Germline V gene data show CDR1 as SGHRS and CDR2 as YFSETQ. The CDR3 length is 14 residues.

A few counts support this clone. This chain uses TRBV4-3 with TRBJ1-5, with unresolved D. This CDR3 is 16 amino acids long. Germline V lookup: CDR1 LGHNA, CDR2 YSLEER. V shed 0 bases and J shed 2 bases, with 11 bases lying between them. CDR3 loop: CASSQDFRDRNQPQHF. CDR3 in DNA: TGCGCCAGCAGCCAAGATTTTCGGGATCGCAATCAGCCCCAGCATTTT.

This chain uses TRBV5-6 with TRBJ2-7, with a tentative D call TRBD2 (5 bases). The CDR3 runs 15 residues. Trimming stripped 4 bases from V and 0 bases from J, with 14 bases between. CDR1 and CDR2 from the germline V gene are SGHDT and YYEEEE. CDR3 DNA sequence: TGTGCCAGCAGCAGGAAGGACTTATACTCCTACGAGCAGTACTTC. Amino acid sequence: CASSRKDLYSYEQYF.

V usage is TRBV14 and J usage is TRBJ2-5, with D maybe TRBD2 (6 bases). V dropped 3 bases and J dropped 1 base, with 9 bases sitting between them. The CDR3 covers 14 residues. Looked up from germline, CDR1 is SGHDN and CDR2 is FVKESK. The CDR3 region has the DNA TGTGCCAGCAGCCATCGGGAGCGCCAAGAGACCCAGTACTTC. Amino acids: CASSHRERQETQYF.

The rearrangement uses TRBV15 and TRBJ1-2; no clear D gene. Germline V lookup: CDR1 LNHNV, CDR2 YYDKDF (reference sequence). The CDR3 has 15 residues. Trimming pared 6 bases from V and 0 bases from J, leaving 14 bases between. The CDR3 region is CATRFRDLSNYGYTF. CDR3 DNA sequence: TGTGCCACCAGGTTTAGAGATCTGTCTAACTATGGCTACACCTTC.

The chain recombines TRBV28 with TRBJ2-7; 7 bases fit TRBD1. This CDR3 comprises 14 residues. Germline-derived CDR1 and CDR2 are MDHEN and SYDVKM. Trimming removed 7 bases from V and 0 bases from J; junction bases left unmatched: 6. CDR3 coding DNA: TGTGCCAGCAAGGGAAGGGACAGCTCCTACGAGCAGTACTTC. Translating gives CASKGRDSSYEQYF.

V usage is TRBV5-5 and J usage is TRBJ2-1; TRBD2 is a possible D gene (5 bases). Trimming removed 3 bases at V and 5 bases at J, with 12 bases between. Germline loops: CDR1 SGHKS, CDR2 YYEKEE (reference sequence). The CDR3 length is 14 residues. CDR3 region: CASSSLTTHNEQFF. CDR3 DNA sequence: TGTGCCAGCAGCTCGTTGACTACACACAATGAGCAGTTCTTC.

In DNA form, the CDR3 reads TGTGCCAGCTCACCTAAGACAGGGGACCCTTACGAGCAGTACTTC. Protein: CASSPKTGDPYEQYF. The rearrangement links TRBV18 to TRBJ2-7, with TRBD1 identical over 8 bases. The V gene end was trimmed by 3 bases and the J gene end by 4 bases; junction bases not matched to a gene: 8. This CDR3 has 15 amino acids. Germline V CDR1 and CDR2: KGHSH, LQKENI.

The genes are TRBV4-1 and TRBJ2-7; D is uncertain. Trimming cost V 1 base and J 12 bases, with 10 bases left between them. The CDR3 covers 11 residues. CDR1 is MGHRA and CDR2 is YSYEKL in the germline V gene. CDR3 in amino acids: CASSQVIWAYF. CDR3 coding DNA: TGCGCCAGCAGCCAAGTAATCTGGGCGTACTTC.

The rearrangement uses TRBV10-3 and TRBJ1-2; 9 bases agree with TRBD1. J was trimmed by 9 bases and V by 10 bases; bases with no gene match: 12. The CDR3 length is 13 residues. Germline CDR1 ENHRY, CDR2 SYGVKD. CDR3 in DNA: TGTGCCACGAAAGACAGGGGGACCGTCAGCTACACCTTC. This translates into CATKDRGTVSYTF.